This is a list of T cell receptor beta chains from one sample in a study of cytomegalovirus exposure and HLA in healthy donors. Assay: immunoSEQ multiplex PCR; the TCRdb copy retains only in-frame clones and omits some. The sample lists 150,000 to 180,000 clones; about four fifths were seen once. Sequencing was done on a sample of PBMCs. The receptors stem from a man younger than 35 in good health and CMV-seronegative. Both conserved end residues are part of each CDR3. Each record gives: V gene, J gene, clone size, D gene, CDR3 protein, CDR3 DNA. A D gene is named only where the DNA matches it firmly. Part of the rows lack a size; the others show once, few, many or a class for expanded clones.

V gene: TRBV28; J gene: TRBJ1-2; clone size: few; D gene: TRBD1; CDR3 protein: CASSSTGTGNGYTF; CDR3 DNA: TGTGCCAGCAGTTCCACCGGGACAGGGAATGGCTACACCTTC
V gene: TRBV5-1; J gene: TRBJ1-4; clone size: NA; D gene: NA; CDR3 protein: CASSLMSANEKLFF; CDR3 DNA: TGCGCCAGCAGCTTGATGTCAGCTAATGAAAAACTGTTTTTT
V gene: TRBV28; J gene: TRBJ1-5; clone size: NA; D gene: NA; CDR3 protein: CASSLGPAGPQHF; CDR3 DNA: TGTGCCAGCAGTTTGGGTCCGGCGGGACCCCAGCATTTT
V gene: TRBV7-2; J gene: TRBJ2-3; clone size: NA; D gene: NA; CDR3 protein: CASSLNTQYF; CDR3 DNA: TGTGCCAGCAGCCTAAATACGCAGTATTTT
V gene: TRBV5-6; J gene: TRBJ2-1; clone size: NA; D gene: TRBD2; CDR3 protein: CATSGTSGNNEQFF; CDR3 DNA: TGTGCCACCTCCGGGACTAGCGGAAACAATGAGCAGTTCTTC
V gene: TRBV19; J gene: TRBJ1-2; clone size: many; D gene: NA; CDR3 protein: CASNGREGNYGYTF; CDR3 DNA: TGTGCCAGTAACGGCAGGGAAGGCAACTATGGCTACACCTTC
V gene: TRBV19; J gene: TRBJ2-1; clone size: NA; D gene: TRBD1; CDR3 protein: CASDRGRHRGFESEQFF; CDR3 DNA: TGTGCCAGTGACAGGGGCCGGCACAGGGGTTTCGAGAGCGAGCAGTTCTTC
V gene: TRBV19; J gene: TRBJ2-1; clone size: NA; D gene: TRBD2; CDR3 protein: CASSIVLGLAGNEQFF; CDR3 DNA: TGTGCCAGTAGTATAGTTCTAGGACTAGCGGGTAATGAGCAGTTCTTC
V gene: TRBV2; J gene: TRBJ2-5; clone size: once; D gene: NA; CDR3 protein: CASSEEVRGARETQYF; CDR3 DNA: TGTGCCAGCAGTGAAGAGGTGCGGGGCGCTCGGGAGACCCAGTACTTC
V gene: TRBV7-9; J gene: TRBJ2-1; clone size: once; D gene: TRBD2; CDR3 protein: CASSLIAGRYDPFF; CDR3 DNA: TGTGCCAGCAGCTTAATAGCGGGGAGGTATGATCCGTTCTTC
V gene: TRBV6-1; J gene: TRBJ2-1; clone size: few; D gene: NA; CDR3 protein: CASNYYEQFF; CDR3 DNA: TGTGCCAGTAACTACTATGAGCAGTTCTTC
V gene: TRBV2; J gene: TRBJ1-5; clone size: NA; D gene: NA; CDR3 protein: CASSSGFRNQPQHF; CDR3 DNA: TGTGCCAGCAGTTCCGGGTTTCGTAATCAGCCCCAGCATTTT
V gene: TRBV4-2; J gene: TRBJ2-7; clone size: NA; D gene: NA; CDR3 protein: CASSQSPRAGSGYEQYF; CDR3 DNA: TGTGCCAGCAGCCAATCCCCCAGGGCGGGGTCCGGCTACGAGCAGTACTTC
V gene: TRBV28; J gene: TRBJ1-1; clone size: once; D gene: TRBD1; CDR3 protein: CASIPGQLRTEAFF; CDR3 DNA: TGTGCCAGCATCCCGGGACAGTTAAGGACTGAAGCTTTCTTT
V gene: TRBV14; J gene: TRBJ2-2; clone size: NA; D gene: TRBD1; CDR3 protein: CASSQRDRATGELFF; CDR3 DNA: TGTGCCAGCAGCCAGAGGGACAGGGCGACCGGGGAGCTGTTTTTT
V gene: TRBV21-1; J gene: TRBJ1-5; clone size: NA; D gene: NA; CDR3 protein: CARRQGDSQLNQPQHF; CDR3 DNA: TGTGCCAGAAGGCAAGGGGACAGCCAGCTCAATCAGCCCCAGCATTTT
V gene: TRBV5-6; J gene: TRBJ2-7; clone size: few; D gene: TRBD1; CDR3 protein: CASSLAGGQGAYEQYF; CDR3 DNA: TGTGCCAGCAGCTTGGCCGGTGGGCAGGGGGCCTACGAGCAGTACTTC
V gene: TRBV15; J gene: TRBJ1-1; clone size: NA; D gene: NA; CDR3 protein: CATSIMNTEAFF; CDR3 DNA: TGTGCCACCAGCATAATGAACACTGAAGCTTTCTTT
V gene: TRBV28; J gene: TRBJ2-1; clone size: NA; D gene: NA; CDR3 protein: CASRGNRARSYNEQFF; CDR3 DNA: TGTGCCAGCAGGGGAAACAGGGCCCGCTCCTACAATGAGCAGTTCTTC
V gene: TRBV4-1; J gene: TRBJ2-1; clone size: NA; D gene: TRBD1; CDR3 protein: CASSPLTGHNEQFF; CDR3 DNA: TGCGCCAGCAGCCCCCTGACAGGGCATAATGAGCAGTTCTTC
V gene: TRBV19; J gene: TRBJ1-5; clone size: NA; D gene: NA; CDR3 protein: CASRQGQQYSNQPQHF; CDR3 DNA: TGTGCCAGTAGGCAAGGACAGCAGTATAGCAATCAGCCCCAGCATTTT
V gene: TRBV7-9; J gene: TRBJ1-1; clone size: once; D gene: NA; CDR3 protein: CASSLGLPEAFF; CDR3 DNA: TGTGCCAGCAGCTTGGGACTGCCTGAAGCTTTCTTT
V gene: TRBV6-5; J gene: TRBJ2-1; clone size: NA; D gene: NA; CDR3 protein: CASSYGQGGFGNEQFF; CDR3 DNA: TGTGCCAGCAGTTACGGGCAGGGGGGATTTGGCAATGAGCAGTTCTTC
V gene: TRBV4-3; J gene: TRBJ2-7; clone size: NA; D gene: NA; CDR3 protein: CASSQEWLAGKSYEQYF; CDR3 DNA: TGCGCCAGCAGCCAAGAGTGGCTAGCCGGGAAATCCTACGAGCAGTACTTC
V gene: TRBV27; J gene: TRBJ2-3; clone size: NA; D gene: NA; CDR3 protein: CASSPGDTQYF; CDR3 DNA: TGTGCCAGCAGTCCAGGGGATACGCAGTATTTT
V gene: TRBV27; J gene: TRBJ1-2; clone size: NA; D gene: TRBD1; CDR3 protein: CASTQDRAIAGGYTF; CDR3 DNA: TGTGCCAGCACCCAAGACAGGGCAATCGCCGGGGGCTACACCTTC
V gene: TRBV7-6; J gene: TRBJ1-1; clone size: NA; D gene: NA; CDR3 protein: CASSTDKGTEAFF; CDR3 DNA: TGTGCCAGCAGCACCGACAAGGGGACTGAAGCTTTCTTT
V gene: TRBV30; J gene: TRBJ1-1; clone size: once; D gene: TRBD1; CDR3 protein: CAWRPAGGSKQRF; CDR3 DNA: TGTGCCTGGAGGCCCGCAGGGGGCTCAAAACAACGCTTT
V gene: TRBV11-3; J gene: TRBJ2-1; clone size: few; D gene: NA; CDR3 protein: CASSLVTPQGHEQFF; CDR3 DNA: TGTGCCAGCAGCTTAGTTACGCCACAGGGCCACGAGCAGTTCTTC
V gene: TRBV29-1; J gene: TRBJ2-6; clone size: once; D gene: TRBD1; CDR3 protein: CSVGQGVGAGANGLTF; CDR3 DNA: TGCAGCGTGGGACAGGGGGTAGGAGCTGGGGCCAACGGCCTGACTTTC
V gene: TRBV4-3; J gene: TRBJ1-2; clone size: NA; D gene: NA; CDR3 protein: CASSQDGGPGYGYTF; CDR3 DNA: TGCGCCAGCAGCCAAGACGGGGGGCCGGGCTATGGCTACACCTTC
V gene: TRBV29-1; J gene: TRBJ2-7; clone size: NA; D gene: NA; CDR3 protein: CSAESTGSEQYF; CDR3 DNA: TGCAGCGCCGAAAGTACAGGGAGCGAGCAGTACTTC
V gene: TRBV2; J gene: TRBJ2-7; clone size: NA; D gene: TRBD1; CDR3 protein: CASSDGTGAGF; CDR3 DNA: TGTGCCAGCTCCGACGGGACAGGGGCCGGCTTC
V gene: TRBV19; J gene: TRBJ2-1; clone size: NA; D gene: NA; CDR3 protein: CASSIPPPVGGNEQFF; CDR3 DNA: TGTGCCAGTAGTATCCCGCCCCCAGTGGGGGGCAATGAGCAGTTCTTC
V gene: TRBV18; J gene: TRBJ2-2; clone size: NA; D gene: NA; CDR3 protein: CASSSLFRGRHGELFF; CDR3 DNA: TGTGCCAGCTCGTCCCTTTTCCGGGGGAGACACGGGGAGCTGTTTTTT
V gene: TRBV10-2; J gene: TRBJ1-2; clone size: NA; D gene: NA; CDR3 protein: CASGLSGGGNYGYTF; CDR3 DNA: TGCGCCAGCGGGCTCTCCGGCGGGGGTAACTATGGCTACACCTTC
V gene: TRBV6-6; J gene: TRBJ1-1; clone size: few; D gene: TRBD1; CDR3 protein: CASNRDRATEAFF; CDR3 DNA: TGTGCCAGCAACCGGGACAGGGCCACTGAAGCTTTCTTT
V gene: TRBV9; J gene: TRBJ2-1; clone size: once; D gene: TRBD2; CDR3 protein: CASSLAGAYNEQFF; CDR3 DNA: TGTGCCAGCAGTTTAGCGGGGGCCTACAATGAGCAGTTCTTC
V gene: TRBV25-1; J gene: TRBJ2-7; clone size: few; D gene: NA; CDR3 protein: CASSQTGAYEQYF; CDR3 DNA: TGTGCCAGCAGCCAAACGGGAGCCTACGAGCAGTACTTC
V gene: TRBV10-3; J gene: TRBJ2-5; clone size: NA; D gene: TRBD2; CDR3 protein: CAISESAAGGPEETQYF; CDR3 DNA: TGTGCCATCAGTGAGTCGGCAGCGGGGGGGCCGGAAGAGACCCAGTACTTC
V gene: TRBV9; J gene: TRBJ2-3; clone size: few; D gene: NA; CDR3 protein: CASSGRLVDSDTQYF; CDR3 DNA: TGTGCCAGCAGCGGAAGACTAGTAGACTCAGATACGCAGTATTTT